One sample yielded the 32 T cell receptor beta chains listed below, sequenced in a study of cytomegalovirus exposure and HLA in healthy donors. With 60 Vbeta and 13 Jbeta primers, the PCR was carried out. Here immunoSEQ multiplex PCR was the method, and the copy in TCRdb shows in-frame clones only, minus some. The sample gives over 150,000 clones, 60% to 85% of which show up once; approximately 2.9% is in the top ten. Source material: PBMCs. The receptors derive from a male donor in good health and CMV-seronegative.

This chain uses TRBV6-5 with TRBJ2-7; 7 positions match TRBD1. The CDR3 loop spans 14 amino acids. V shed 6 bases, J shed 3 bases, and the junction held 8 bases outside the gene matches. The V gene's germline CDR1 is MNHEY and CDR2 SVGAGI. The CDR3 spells CASSPGQALYEQYF. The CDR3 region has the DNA TGTGCCAGCAGCCCAGGACAGGCTCTCTACGAGCAGTACTTC.

The CDR3 spells CASSQGNTEAFF. The CDR3, as DNA: TGTGCCAGCAGTCAGGGCAACACTGAAGCTTTCTTT. The chain is built from TRBV25-1 and TRBJ1-1, with D perhaps TRBD1 (5 bases). The germline CDR1 and CDR2 sequences are MGHDK and SYGVNS. Trimming left V 5 bases short and J 2 bases short, with 6 bases between. The CDR3 is 12 residues long.

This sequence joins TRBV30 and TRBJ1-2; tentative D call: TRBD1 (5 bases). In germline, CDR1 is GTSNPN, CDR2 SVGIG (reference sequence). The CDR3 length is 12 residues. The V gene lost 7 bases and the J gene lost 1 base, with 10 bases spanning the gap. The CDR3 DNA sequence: TGTGCCTTCGCCGGGGGTAACTATGGCTACACCTTC. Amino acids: CAFAGGNYGYTF.

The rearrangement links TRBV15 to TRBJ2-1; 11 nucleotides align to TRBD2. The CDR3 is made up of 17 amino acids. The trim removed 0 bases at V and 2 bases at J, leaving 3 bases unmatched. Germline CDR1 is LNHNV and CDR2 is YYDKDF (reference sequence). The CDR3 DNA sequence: TGTGCCACCAGCAGAGATGAGACTAGCGGGACCTACAATGAGCAGTTCTTC. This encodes CATSRDETSGTYNEQFF.

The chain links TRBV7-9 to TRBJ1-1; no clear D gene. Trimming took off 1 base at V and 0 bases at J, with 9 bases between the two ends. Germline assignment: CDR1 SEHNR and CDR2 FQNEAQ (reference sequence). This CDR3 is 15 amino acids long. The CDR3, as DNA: TGTGCCAGCAGCTTAGGGTCGGGGATGAACACTGAAGCTTTCTTT. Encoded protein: CASSLGSGMNTEAFF.

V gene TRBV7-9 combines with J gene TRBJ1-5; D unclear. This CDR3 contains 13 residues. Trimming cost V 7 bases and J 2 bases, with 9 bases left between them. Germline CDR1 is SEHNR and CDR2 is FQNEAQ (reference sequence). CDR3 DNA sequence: TGTGCCAGCACCCGGGATGGCAATCAGCCCCAGCATTTT. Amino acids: CASTRDGNQPQHF.

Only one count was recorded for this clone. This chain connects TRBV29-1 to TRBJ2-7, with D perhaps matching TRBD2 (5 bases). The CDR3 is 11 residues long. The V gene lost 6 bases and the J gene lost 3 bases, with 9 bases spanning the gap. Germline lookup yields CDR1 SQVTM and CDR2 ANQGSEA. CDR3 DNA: TGCAGCGTCGAGGGCAGCTACGAGCAGTACTTC. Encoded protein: CSVEGSYEQYF.

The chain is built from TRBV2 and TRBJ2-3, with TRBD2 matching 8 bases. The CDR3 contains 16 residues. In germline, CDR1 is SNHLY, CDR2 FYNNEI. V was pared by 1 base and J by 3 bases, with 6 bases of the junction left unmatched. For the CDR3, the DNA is TGTGCCAGCAGTGAAGAGGCCCGGGGGGGGACAGATACGCAGTATTTT. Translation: CASSEEARGGTDTQYF.

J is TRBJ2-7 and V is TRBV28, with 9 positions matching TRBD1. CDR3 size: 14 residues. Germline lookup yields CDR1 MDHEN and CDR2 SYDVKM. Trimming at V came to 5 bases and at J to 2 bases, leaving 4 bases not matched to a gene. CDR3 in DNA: TGTGCCAGCAGTCAAAGACAGGGGGCCTACGAGCAGTACTTC. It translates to CASSQRQGAYEQYF.

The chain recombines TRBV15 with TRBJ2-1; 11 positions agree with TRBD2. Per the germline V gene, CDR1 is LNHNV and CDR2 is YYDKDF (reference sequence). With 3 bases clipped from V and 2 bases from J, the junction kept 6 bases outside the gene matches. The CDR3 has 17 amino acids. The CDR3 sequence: CATSRSLTSGAYNEQFF. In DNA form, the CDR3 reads TGTGCCACCAGCAGGTCGCTGACTAGCGGGGCCTACAATGAGCAGTTCTTC. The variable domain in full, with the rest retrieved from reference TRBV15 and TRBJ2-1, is DAMVIQNPRYQVTQFGKPVTLSCSQTLNHNVMYWYQQKSSQAPKLLFHYYDKDFNNEADTPDNFQSRRPNTSFCFLDIRSPGLGDTAMYLCATSRSLTSGAYNEQFFGPGTRLTVL.

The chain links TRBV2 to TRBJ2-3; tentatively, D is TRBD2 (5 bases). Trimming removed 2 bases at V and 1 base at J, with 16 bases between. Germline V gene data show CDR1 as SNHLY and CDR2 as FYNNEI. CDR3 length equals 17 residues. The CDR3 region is CASSESRAVRGTDTQYF. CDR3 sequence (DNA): TGTGCCAGCAGTGAATCTAGAGCGGTCCGGGGCACAGATACGCAGTATTTT.

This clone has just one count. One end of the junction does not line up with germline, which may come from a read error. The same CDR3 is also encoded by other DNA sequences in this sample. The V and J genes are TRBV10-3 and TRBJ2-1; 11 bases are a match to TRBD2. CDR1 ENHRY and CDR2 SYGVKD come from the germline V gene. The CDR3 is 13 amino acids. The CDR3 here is CATLAGDYNEQFF. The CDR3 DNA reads TGCGCCACACTAGCGGGGGACTACAATGAGCAGTTCTTC.

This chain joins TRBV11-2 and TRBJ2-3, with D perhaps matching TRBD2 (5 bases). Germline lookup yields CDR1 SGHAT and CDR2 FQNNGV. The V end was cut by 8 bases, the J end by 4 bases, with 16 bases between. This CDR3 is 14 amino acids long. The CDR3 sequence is CASSRVASSDTQYF. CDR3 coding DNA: TGTGCCAGCTCCCGCGTAGCTAGCTCAGATACGCAGTATTTT.

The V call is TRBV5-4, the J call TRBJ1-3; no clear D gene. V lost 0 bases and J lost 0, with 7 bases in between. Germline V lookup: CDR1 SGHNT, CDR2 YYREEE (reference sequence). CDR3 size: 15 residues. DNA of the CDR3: TGTGCCAGCAGCTTGGGCAGTTTCTCTGGAAACACCATATATTTT. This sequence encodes CASSLGSFSGNTIYF.

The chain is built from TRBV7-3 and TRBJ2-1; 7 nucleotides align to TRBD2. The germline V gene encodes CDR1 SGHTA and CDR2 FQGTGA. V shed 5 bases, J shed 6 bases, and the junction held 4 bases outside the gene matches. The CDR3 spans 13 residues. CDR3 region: CASSLTSSNEQFF. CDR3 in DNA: TGTGCCAGCAGCCTGACTAGCTCCAATGAGCAGTTCTTC.

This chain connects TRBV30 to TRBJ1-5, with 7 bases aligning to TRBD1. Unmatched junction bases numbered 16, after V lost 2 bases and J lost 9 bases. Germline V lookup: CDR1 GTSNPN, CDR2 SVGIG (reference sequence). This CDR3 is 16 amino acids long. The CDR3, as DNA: TGTGCCTGGAGTAAGACAGGGCGCGGACCGGGGATGCCCCAGCATTTT. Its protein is CAWSKTGRGPGMPQHF.

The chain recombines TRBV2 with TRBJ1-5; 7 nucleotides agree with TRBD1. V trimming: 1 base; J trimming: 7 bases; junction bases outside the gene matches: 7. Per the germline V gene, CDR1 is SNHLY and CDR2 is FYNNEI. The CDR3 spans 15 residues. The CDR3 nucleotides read TGTGCCAGCAGTGAAGGTGGCAGGGGGTACCAGCCCCAGCATTTT. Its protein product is CASSEGGRGYQPQHF.

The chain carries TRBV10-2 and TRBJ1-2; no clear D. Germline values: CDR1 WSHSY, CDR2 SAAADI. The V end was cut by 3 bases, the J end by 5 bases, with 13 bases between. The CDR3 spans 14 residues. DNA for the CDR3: TGCGCCAGCAGTGATGGGCCAGCTTTGTATGGCTACACCTTC. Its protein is CASSDGPALYGYTF.

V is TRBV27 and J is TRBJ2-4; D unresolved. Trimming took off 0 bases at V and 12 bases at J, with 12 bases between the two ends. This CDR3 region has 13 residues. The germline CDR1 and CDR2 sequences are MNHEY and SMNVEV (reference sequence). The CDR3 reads CASSLSTASHQYF. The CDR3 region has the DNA TGTGCCAGCAGTTTATCCACAGCTTCGCATCAGTACTTC.

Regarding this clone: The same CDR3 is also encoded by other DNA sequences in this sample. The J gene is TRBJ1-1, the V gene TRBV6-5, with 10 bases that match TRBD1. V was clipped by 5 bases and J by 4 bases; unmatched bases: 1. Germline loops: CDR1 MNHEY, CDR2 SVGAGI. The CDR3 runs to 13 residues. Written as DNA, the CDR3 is TGTGCCAGCAGTAGGACAGGGGGCACTGAAGCTTTCTTT. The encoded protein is CASSRTGGTEAFF.

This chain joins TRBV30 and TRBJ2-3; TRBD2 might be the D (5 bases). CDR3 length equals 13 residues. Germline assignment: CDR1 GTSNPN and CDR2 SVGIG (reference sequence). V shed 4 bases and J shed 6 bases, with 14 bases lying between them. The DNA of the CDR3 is TGTGCCTGGACCCGACGGAGGAGGGATACGCAGTATTTT. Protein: CAWTRRRRDTQYF.

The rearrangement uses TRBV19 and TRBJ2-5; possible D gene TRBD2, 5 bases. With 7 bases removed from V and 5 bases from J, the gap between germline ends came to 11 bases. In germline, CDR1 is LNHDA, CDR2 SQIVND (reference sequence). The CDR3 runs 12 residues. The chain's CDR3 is CASKSSGETQYF. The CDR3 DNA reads TGTGCCAGTAAATCCAGCGGTGAGACCCAGTACTTC.

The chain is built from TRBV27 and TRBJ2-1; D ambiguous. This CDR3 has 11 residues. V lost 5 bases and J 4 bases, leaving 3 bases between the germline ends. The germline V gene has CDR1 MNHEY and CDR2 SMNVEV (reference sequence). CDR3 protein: CASSVYNEQFF. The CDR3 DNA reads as TGTGCCAGCAGTGTATACAATGAGCAGTTCTTC.

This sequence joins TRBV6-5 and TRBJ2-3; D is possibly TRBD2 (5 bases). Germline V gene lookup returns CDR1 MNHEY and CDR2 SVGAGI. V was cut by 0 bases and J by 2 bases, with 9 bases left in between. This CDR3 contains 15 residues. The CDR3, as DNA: TGTGCCAGCAGTTACTCTCTAGCCTTCACAGATACGCAGTATTTT. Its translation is CASSYSLAFTDTQYF.

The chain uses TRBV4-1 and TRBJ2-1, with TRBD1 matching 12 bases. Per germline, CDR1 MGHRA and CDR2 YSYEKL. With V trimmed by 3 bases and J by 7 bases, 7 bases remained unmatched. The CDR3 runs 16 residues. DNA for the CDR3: TGCGCCAGCAGCCAGCTGGGACAGGGGGCGAGGAATGAGCAGTTCTTC. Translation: CASSQLGQGARNEQFF.

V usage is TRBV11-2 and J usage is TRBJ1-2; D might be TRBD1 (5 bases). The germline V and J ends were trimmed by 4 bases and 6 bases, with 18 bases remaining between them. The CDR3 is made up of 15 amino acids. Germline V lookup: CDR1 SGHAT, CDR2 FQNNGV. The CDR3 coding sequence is TGTGCCAGCAGCTCTGGGACTTTGTGGGAAAATGGCTACACCTTC. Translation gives CASSSGTLWENGYTF.

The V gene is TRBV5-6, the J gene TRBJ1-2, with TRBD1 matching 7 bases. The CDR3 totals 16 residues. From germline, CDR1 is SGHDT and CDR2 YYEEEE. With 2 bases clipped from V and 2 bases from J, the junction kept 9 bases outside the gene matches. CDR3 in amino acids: CASSFVDRDNNYGYTF. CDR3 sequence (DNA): TGTGCCAGCAGCTTCGTCGACAGGGATAACAACTATGGCTACACCTTC.

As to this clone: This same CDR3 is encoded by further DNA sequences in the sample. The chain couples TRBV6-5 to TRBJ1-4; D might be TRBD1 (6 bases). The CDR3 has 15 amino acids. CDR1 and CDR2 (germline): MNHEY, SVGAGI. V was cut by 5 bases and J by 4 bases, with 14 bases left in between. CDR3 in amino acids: CASSRLTGVNEKLFF. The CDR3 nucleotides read TGTGCCAGCAGTCGCCTGACAGGAGTTAATGAAAAACTGTTTTTT.

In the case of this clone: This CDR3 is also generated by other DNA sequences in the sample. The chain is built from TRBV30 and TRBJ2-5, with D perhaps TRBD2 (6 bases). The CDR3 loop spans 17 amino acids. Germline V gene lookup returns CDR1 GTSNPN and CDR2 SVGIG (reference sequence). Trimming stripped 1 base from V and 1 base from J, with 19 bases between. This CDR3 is CAWSELTSPRGQETQYF. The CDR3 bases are TGTGCCTGGAGTGAGTTGACTAGTCCGAGGGGCCAAGAGACCCAGTACTTC.

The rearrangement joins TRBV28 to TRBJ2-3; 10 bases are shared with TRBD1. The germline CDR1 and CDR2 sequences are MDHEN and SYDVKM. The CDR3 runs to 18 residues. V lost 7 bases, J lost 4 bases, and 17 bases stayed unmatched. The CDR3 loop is CASTSPYRQGAVADTQYF. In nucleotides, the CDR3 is TGTGCCAGCACTTCCCCATACCGACAGGGGGCGGTGGCAGATACGCAGTATTTT.

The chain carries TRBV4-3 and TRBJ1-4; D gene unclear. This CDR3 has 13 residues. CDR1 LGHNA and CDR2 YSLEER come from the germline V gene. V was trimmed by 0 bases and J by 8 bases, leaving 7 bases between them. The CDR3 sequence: CASSQDPGEKLFF. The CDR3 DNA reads TGCGCCAGCAGCCAAGATCCGGGGGAAAAACTGTTTTTT.

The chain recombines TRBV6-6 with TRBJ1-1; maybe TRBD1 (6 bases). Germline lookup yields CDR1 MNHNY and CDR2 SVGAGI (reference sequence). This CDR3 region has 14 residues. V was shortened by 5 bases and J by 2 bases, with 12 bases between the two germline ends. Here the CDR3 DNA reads TGTGCCAGCAGTATACAGACAGGAAACACTGAAGCTTTCTTT. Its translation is CASSIQTGNTEAFF.